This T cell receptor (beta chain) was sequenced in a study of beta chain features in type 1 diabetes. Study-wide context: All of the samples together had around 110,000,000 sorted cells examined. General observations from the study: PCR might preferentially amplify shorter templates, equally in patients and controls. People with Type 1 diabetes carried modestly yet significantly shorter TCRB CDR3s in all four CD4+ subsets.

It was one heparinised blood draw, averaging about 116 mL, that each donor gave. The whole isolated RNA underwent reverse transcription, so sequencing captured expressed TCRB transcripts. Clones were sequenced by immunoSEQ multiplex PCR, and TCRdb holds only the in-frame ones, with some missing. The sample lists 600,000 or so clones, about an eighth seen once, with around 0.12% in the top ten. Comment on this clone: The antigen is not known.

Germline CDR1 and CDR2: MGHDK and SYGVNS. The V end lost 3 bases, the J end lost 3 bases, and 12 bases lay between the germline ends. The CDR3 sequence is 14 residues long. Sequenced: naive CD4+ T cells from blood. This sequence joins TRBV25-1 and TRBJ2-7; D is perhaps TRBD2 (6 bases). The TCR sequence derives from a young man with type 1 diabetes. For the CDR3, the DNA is TGTGCCAGCAGTGATGGGGGGAGTCTCTACGAGCAGTACTTC. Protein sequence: CASSDGGSLYEQYF.